The 20 T cell receptor beta chains in this list originate from one sample, sequenced in a study of regulatory T cells in long-lasting Graves disease. The time point here: newly diagnosed GD, antithyroid drugs for less than 3 months. Construction of the TCR library relied on RNA isolated from PBMCs. Both iRepertoire HTBI primers and Arm-PCR of CDR3 regions were used to build the TCR beta libraries. Each CDR3 protein gets one entry after TCRdb re-called the multiplex PCR reads with MiXCR. The table shows 300,000 to 400,000 distinct CDR3 sequences, with 15% to 20% occurring only once. The sequencing used peripheral blood mononuclear cells (PBMCs), collected at new diagnosis, from a patient treated with antithyroid drugs. These receptor sequences come from a female donor with Graves disease.

In its sample, this clonotype was seen many times. The chain carries TRBV7-6 and TRBJ2-5; D possibly corresponds to TRBD2 (6 bases). Looked up from germline, CDR1 is SGHVS and CDR2 is FNYEAQ. This CDR3 is 15 amino acids long. The ends were cut back, 5 bases at V and 3 bases at J, with 16 bases in the middle. The CDR3 coding sequence is TGTGCCAGCAGCCCACTGGACCCTAGCGAAGAGACCCAGTACTTC. Protein: CASSPLDPSEETQYF.

In this sample, this clonotype turned up many times. The V gene is TRBV11-2, the J gene TRBJ1-2, with TRBD1 identical over 9 bases. From germline, CDR1 is SGHAT and CDR2 FQNNGV. V was clipped by 7 bases and J by 3 bases; unmatched bases: 3. The CDR3 loop spans 13 amino acids. The CDR3 loop is CASTWTGDYGYTF. CDR3 DNA: TGTGCCAGCACCTGGACAGGGGACTATGGCTACACCTTC.

Ten or more counts support this clonotype. CDR3 loop: CASLKGGSYEQYF. The CDR3 nucleotides are TGTGCCAGCCTTAAAGGGGGCTCCTACGAGCAGTACTTC. This chain links TRBV28 with TRBJ2-7; TRBD1 is a possible D gene (6 bases). The CDR3 contains 13 residues. Germline V gene lookup returns CDR1 MDHEN and CDR2 SYDVKM. Trimming pared 8 bases from V and 0 bases from J, leaving 11 bases between.

In its sample, this clonotype was seen many times. The genes are TRBV12-3 or TRBV12-4 and TRBJ1-4; D is uncertain. Trimming took off 4 bases at V and 0 bases at J, with 6 bases between the two ends. This CDR3 contains 14 residues. This CDR3 is CASSYSATNEKLFF. The CDR3, as DNA: TGTGCCAGCAGTTACAGCGCAACTAATGAAAAACTGTTTTTT.

In the case of this clonotype: One end of the junction does not line up with germline, which may come from a read error. The rearrangement links TRBV3-1 to TRBJ1-4; no clear D. Germline CDR1 and CDR2: LGHDT and YNNKEL (reference sequence). This CDR3 region has 16 residues. The CDR3: CASSQVIWTPGEKLSF. DNA of the CDR3: TGTGCCAGCAGCCAAGTCATTTGGACTCCCGGAGAAAAACTGTCTTTT.

This clonotype was recorded many times. The chain uses TRBV6-1 and TRBJ2-1; D is perhaps TRBD1 (5 bases). The CDR3 loop spans 15 amino acids. Per germline, CDR1 MNHNS and CDR2 SASEGT. Between the trimmed V and J ends, which lost 7 bases and 3 bases, there was a span of 16 bases. CDR3 in DNA: TGTGCCAGCACCGCCAGGGAAGGGGTCTACAATGAGCAGTTCTTC. Translation: CASTAREGVYNEQFF.

This clonotype has ten or more counts. The chain recombines TRBV6-5 with TRBJ1-1; a possible D gene is TRBD1 (5 bases). The CDR3 has 15 residues. Trimming cost V 0 bases and J 4 bases, with 12 bases left between them. The germline V gene encodes CDR1 MNHEY and CDR2 SVGAGI. The CDR3 bases are TGTGCCAGCAGTTACTCGGGACTCGGGGGCACTGAAGCTTTCTTT. This encodes CASSYSGLGGTEAFF.

V is TRBV5-1 and J is TRBJ2-3; D is possibly TRBD2 (6 bases). The V gene's germline CDR1 is SGHRS and CDR2 YFSETQ. The length of the CDR3 is 14 residues. V was clipped by 4 bases and J by 9 bases, with 18 bases between them. The CDR3 loop reads CASSSAGITGTQYF. In nucleotides, the CDR3 is TGCGCCAGCAGCAGTGCGGGAATAACTGGCACGCAGTATTTT.

This clonotype occurred many times. J is TRBJ2-5 and V is TRBV20-1, with 12 bases matching TRBD2. The germline V gene encodes CDR1 DFQATT and CDR2 SNEGSKA (reference sequence). The CDR3 contains 16 residues. J gave up 5 bases and V 2 bases, and 9 bases lay outside the gene matches. The CDR3 is CSARYWGLAGGETQYF. CDR3 bases: TGCAGTGCTAGATATTGGGGACTAGCGGGTGGGGAGACCCAGTACTTC.

The rearrangement links TRBV12-3 or TRBV12-4 to TRBJ1-2, with D maybe TRBD1 (6 bases). Trimming removed 2 bases from V and 4 bases from J, with 11 bases in between. The CDR3 runs to 14 residues. This CDR3 reads CASSLQGSGYGYTF. CDR3 nucleotide sequence: TGTGCCAGCAGTTTACAGGGGAGTGGCTATGGCTACACCTTC.

The chain combines TRBV11-2 with TRBJ1-1; maybe TRBD1 (5 bases). Germline V lookup: CDR1 SGHAT, CDR2 FQNNGV. Trimming pared 3 bases from V and 5 bases from J, leaving 13 bases between. The CDR3 consists of 14 residues. The CDR3 DNA sequence: TGTGCCAGCAGCTTGGAGGGGTCATGGACTGAAGCTTTCTTT. It translates to CASSLEGSWTEAFF.

This clonotype was seen at least ten times. Germline is not matched at one junction end, which may reflect a read error. This sequence joins TRBV5-1 and TRBJ2-7; D gene unclear. The germline gives CDR1 SGHRS, CDR2 YFSETQ. The CDR3 sequence is 15 residues long. The CDR3 region is CASSSLEFGTYEQYF. CDR3 in DNA: TGTGCCAGCAGCTCCCTAGAGTTTGGAACCTACGAGCAGTACTTC.

As concerns this clonotype: Being one base from a much bigger clone, this may be a read error. This chain's CDR3 is CATGRDTQYF. The DNA of the CDR3 is TGTGCCACCGGGAGAGATACGCAGTATTTT. The gene calls are TRBV19 and TRBJ2-3; D perhaps matches TRBD2 (6 bases). The V gene's germline CDR1 is LNHDA and CDR2 SQIVND (reference sequence). CDR3 length equals 10 residues. V lost 10 bases and J 5 bases, leaving 7 bases between the germline ends. Together with reference TRBV19 and TRBJ2-3, the CDR3 gives the full variable domain: DGGITQSPKYLFRKEGQNVTLSCEQNLNHDAMYWYRQDPGQGLRLIYYSQIVNDFQKGDIAEGYSVSREKKESFPLTVTSAQKNPTAFYLCATGRDTQYFGPGTRLTVL.

This clonotype was picked up many times. This chain connects TRBV18 to TRBJ2-3; no clear D. Germline V gene lookup returns CDR1 KGHSH and CDR2 LQKENI. This CDR3 is built from 15 residues. V was clipped by 4 bases and J by 0 bases, with 11 bases between them. CDR3 in amino acids: CASSLNGGSTDTQYF. The CDR3 region has the DNA TGTGCCAGCTCACTAAATGGCGGAAGCACAGATACGCAGTATTTT.

This clonotype was recorded many times. The chain couples TRBV27 to TRBJ2-2; TRBD2 aligns across 8 bases. Germline V lookup: CDR1 MNHEY, CDR2 SMNVEV (reference sequence). The V and J ends lost 4 bases and 6 bases, in that order; junction bases with no gene match: 4. The CDR3 has 14 residues. CDR3 DNA: TGTGCCAGCAGTTCCGGACTAGCCGCCGGGGAGCTGTTTTTT. It specifies CASSSGLAAGELFF.

Many counts were recorded for this clonotype. The CDR3 nucleotides read TGTGCCAGCAGTGCAACTAACTCTGGACAGGGTCGAGCAGATACGCAGTATTTT. Its translation: CASSATNSGQGRADTQYF. The gene calls are TRBV12-3 or TRBV12-4 and TRBJ2-3; 8 bases align to TRBD1. The length of the CDR3 is 18 residues. J was trimmed by 4 bases and V by 5 bases; bases with no gene match: 17.

This clonotype appeared a few times. The CDR3: CSAKMTSGAYNEQFF. Written as DNA, the CDR3 is TGCAGTGCAAAGATGACTAGCGGGGCCTACAATGAGCAGTTCTTC. The genes are TRBV20-1 and TRBJ2-1, with 11 bases aligning to TRBD2. The CDR3 sequence is 15 residues long. Germline CDR1 DFQATT, CDR2 SNEGSKA (reference sequence). J lost 2 bases, V lost 6 bases, and 6 bases had no gene match.

The chain carries TRBV2 and TRBJ2-5; D is unresolved. The CDR3 spans 13 residues. V gave up 2 bases and J gave up 2 bases, with 6 bases separating them. The germline V gene encodes CDR1 SNHLY and CDR2 FYNNEI. As DNA, the CDR3 is TGTGCCAGCAGTGAACGGTTGCAAGAGACCCAGTACTTC. Translated: CASSERLQETQYF.

This clonotype came up a few times. A read error is possible here, since a much larger clone lies one base away. CDR3 region: CASGDTDTQCF. DNA for the CDR3: TGTGCCAGCGGGGACACAGATACGCAGTGTTTT. The rearrangement joins TRBV27 to TRBJ2-3, with a weak D call TRBD1 (6 bases). CDR1 MNHEY and CDR2 SMNVEV come from the germline V gene (reference sequence). CDR3 length equals 11 residues.

This chain links TRBV6-2 or TRBV6-3 with TRBJ2-2; 13 bases line up with TRBD2. The V segment lost 0 bases and the J segment 5 bases; nucleotides outside the gene matches: 6. The CDR3 is made up of 18 amino acids. From germline, CDR1 is MNHEY and CDR2 SVGEGT. This chain's CDR3 is CASSYSPGLAGVTGELFF. CDR3 DNA sequence: TGTGCCAGCAGTTACTCCCCCGGACTAGCGGGAGTAACCGGGGAGCTGTTTTTT.